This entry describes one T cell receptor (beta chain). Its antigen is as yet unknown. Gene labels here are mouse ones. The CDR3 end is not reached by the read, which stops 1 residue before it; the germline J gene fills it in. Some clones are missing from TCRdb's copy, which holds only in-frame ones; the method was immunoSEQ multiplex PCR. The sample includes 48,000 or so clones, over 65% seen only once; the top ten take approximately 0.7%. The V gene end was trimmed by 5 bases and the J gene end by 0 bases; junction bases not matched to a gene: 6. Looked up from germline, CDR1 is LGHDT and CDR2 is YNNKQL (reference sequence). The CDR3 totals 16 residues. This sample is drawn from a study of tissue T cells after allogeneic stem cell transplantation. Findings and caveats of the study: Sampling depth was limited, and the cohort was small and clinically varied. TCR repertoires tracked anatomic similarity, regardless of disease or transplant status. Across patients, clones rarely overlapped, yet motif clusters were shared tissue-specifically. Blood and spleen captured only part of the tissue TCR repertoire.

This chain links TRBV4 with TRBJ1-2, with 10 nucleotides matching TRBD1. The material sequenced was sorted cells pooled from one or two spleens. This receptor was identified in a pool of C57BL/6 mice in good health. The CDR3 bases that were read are TGTGCCAGCAGCCTTGGGACAGGGGCTGCAAACTCCGACTACACC. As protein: CASSLGTGAANSDYT. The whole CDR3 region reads CASSLGTGAANSDYTF.